Sequencing of this T cell receptor beta chain was carried out in a study of blood T cell repertoires in COVID-19. Turning to the study itself: T cells, B-cell-depleted T cells, or PBMCs supplied cDNA or gDNA.

In the original analysis: Counts of nucleated cells, estimated from reference gene primer amplification, were obtained. Measured with immunoSEQ multiplex PCR; TCRdb has only the in-frame clones, and not every one. Clonal size and the V and J genes are those of that table, whereas D and trimming came from the DNA. The table shows 220,000 or so clones, with approximately 84% occurring only once. The junction had 15 bases not matched to a gene; V was cut back by 4 bases and J by 9 bases. The CDR3 extends over 16 amino acids. Germline lookup yields CDR1 LGHDT and CDR2 YNNKEL (reference sequence). This chain links TRBV3-1 (or the pseudogene TRBV3-2) with TRBJ2-1; 7 positions match TRBD1. The TCR comes from a woman in her fifties or sixties with acute or convalescent COVID-19. Source material: peripheral blood. The CDR3 coding sequence is TGTGCCAGCAGCCCGTACAGGGGCCGAGAATCGGGTGAGCAGTTCTTC. Translation gives CASSPYRGRESGEQFF.